Below, 29 T cell receptor beta chains from the same sample are listed, as sequenced in a study of shared clonotypes between healthy human individuals. Only in-frame clones appear in the TCRdb table, and some are missing; sequencing was by immunoSEQ multiplex PCR. The sample carries more than 2,000,000 clones, 85% to 95% recorded once. The sequenced sample was naive CD4+ T cells from PBMCs. Subset described: CD45RA+ positively selected. The receptors derive from a man younger than 30 in good health. Some clones in this sample may be carry-over from other donors' samples.

The chain has TRBV5-1 and TRBJ1-2; D is undetermined. Germline lookup yields CDR1 SGHRS and CDR2 YFSETQ. This CDR3 is built from 17 residues. The V end was cut by 2 bases, the J end by 6 bases, with 23 bases between. The CDR3 protein is CASSFSISAGPIDGYTF. The DNA for the CDR3 is TGCGCCAGCAGCTTCTCAATCTCAGCAGGCCCTATAGATGGCTACACCTTC.

The chain recombines TRBV28 with TRBJ1-2; 7 bases agree with TRBD1. Germline lookup yields CDR1 MDHEN and CDR2 SYDVKM. This CDR3 is 13 amino acids long. The junction had 7 bases not matched to a gene; V was cut back by 5 bases and J by 7 bases. Here the CDR3 DNA reads TGTGCCAGCAGTGACGGGACAGAGCTTGGCTACACCTTC. It specifies CASSDGTELGYTF.

The gene calls are TRBV29-1 and TRBJ2-1, with a tentative D call TRBD1 (7 bases). Trimming left V 4 bases short and J 4 bases short, with 17 bases between. Germline V gene data show CDR1 as SQVTM and CDR2 as ANQGSEA. The CDR3 loop spans 15 amino acids. The CDR3 is CSVVRAGGTYNEQFF. The CDR3 nucleotides read TGCAGCGTTGTCAGGGCAGGGGGGACATACAATGAGCAGTTCTTC.

The rearrangement links TRBV11-2 to TRBJ2-1; perhaps TRBD1 as D (5 bases). The length of the CDR3 is 15 residues. Trimming cost V 5 bases and J 5 bases, with 16 bases left between them. Per germline, CDR1 SGHAT and CDR2 FQNNGV. The CDR3 is CASSPTGPLDNEQFF. Here the CDR3 DNA reads TGTGCCAGCAGCCCAACAGGACCCCTTGACAATGAGCAGTTCTTC.

The chain couples TRBV10-3 to TRBJ2-3; 9 nucleotides align to TRBD2. The germline gives CDR1 ENHRY, CDR2 SYGVKD. The CDR3 sequence is 16 residues long. Germline trimming cut 6 bases from V and 3 bases from J; bases unmatched to any gene: 10. This chain's CDR3 is CAIRNWAGGDTDTQYF. CDR3 coding DNA: TGTGCCATCAGAAATTGGGCGGGAGGGGATACAGATACGCAGTATTTT.

CDR3: CASSLDPLPTYEQYF. The CDR3 DNA reads as TGCGCCAGCAGCTTGGATCCACTCCCCACCTACGAGCAGTACTTC. The chain employs TRBV5-1 and TRBJ2-7, with D unclear. Per germline, CDR1 SGHRS and CDR2 YFSETQ. CDR3 length: 15 residues. Deletions cut 0 bases from V and 2 bases from J, with 12 bases between. Variable domain in full (rest from reference TRBV5-1 and TRBJ2-7): KAGVTQTPRYLIKTRGQQVTLSCSPISGHRSVSWYQQTPGQGLQFLFEYFSETQRNKGNFPGRFSGRQFSNSRSEMNVSTLELGDSALYLCASSLDPLPTYEQYFGPGTRLTVT.

This chain connects TRBV2 to TRBJ2-5; D remains unclear. Germline assignment: CDR1 SNHLY and CDR2 FYNNEI. Trimming took off 4 bases at V and 4 bases at J, with 13 bases between the two ends. The CDR3 covers 14 residues. The CDR3 nucleotides read TGTGCCAGCAGTGTCGGTCGGAAGGGAGAGACCCAGTACTTC. Protein: CASSVGRKGETQYF.

The V and J genes are TRBV5-1 and TRBJ2-3; 15 bases line up with TRBD2. The CDR3 covers 19 residues. Germline CDR1 reads SGHRS; CDR2 reads YFSETQ. Unmatched junction bases numbered 12, after V lost 4 bases and J lost 3 bases. In DNA, the CDR3 is TGCGCCAGCAGCGGGGGACTAGCGGGAGGCCCCCTCCAAACAGATACGCAGTATTTT. Encoded protein: CASSGGLAGGPLQTDTQYF.

CDR3 nucleotides: TGTGCCAGCAGTTACCTTCCTGGCAGGGGGGAGACCCAGTACTTC. This encodes CASSYLPGRGETQYF. The chain is built from TRBV6-6 and TRBJ2-5, with TRBD1 identical over 7 bases. The V segment lost 2 bases and the J segment 5 bases; nucleotides outside the gene matches: 8. Germline loops: CDR1 MNHNY, CDR2 SVGAGI (reference sequence). This CDR3 contains 15 residues.

The chain combines TRBV25-1 with TRBJ2-2; 14 positions match TRBD2. V dropped 4 bases and J dropped 2; count of bases not matched to a gene: 6. In germline, CDR1 is MGHDK, CDR2 SYGVNS. This CDR3 has 18 residues. CDR3 region: CASSVTSGRVPNTGELFF. CDR3 DNA sequence: TGTGCCAGCAGTGTGACTAGCGGGAGGGTCCCAAACACCGGGGAGCTGTTTTTT.

The chain couples TRBV7-9 to TRBJ2-5, with D hard to call. The V and J ends lost 5 bases and 4 bases respectively, with 14 bases between them. CDR1 is SEHNR and CDR2 is FQNEAQ in the germline V gene (reference sequence). The CDR3 sequence is 14 residues long. The CDR3 nucleotides read TGTGCCAGCAGCCCCCTGGTAGCTGGAGAGACCCAGTACTTC. It encodes CASSPLVAGETQYF.

The chain joins TRBV12-5 to TRBJ1-4, with D unclear. Looked up from germline, CDR1 is LGHNT and CDR2 is FRNRAP. The CDR3 covers 19 residues. Trimming removed 0 bases at V and 0 bases at J, with 17 bases between. The CDR3 DNA sequence: TGTGCTAGTGGTTTGGTTGGGCAGCTACCCATTGCAACTAATGAAAAACTGTTTTTT. Translated: CASGLVGQLPIATNEKLFF.

As concerns this clone: The sample carries other DNA sequences with the same CDR3. The chain employs TRBV28 and TRBJ1-3; D call uncertain. CDR1 and CDR2 (germline): MDHEN, SYDVKM. This CDR3 comprises 14 residues. Deletions cut 2 bases from V and 2 bases from J, with 7 bases between. The chain's CDR3 is CASSLGGAGNTIYF. The CDR3 DNA follows: TGTGCCAGCAGTTTAGGCGGAGCTGGAAACACCATATATTTT.

This chain connects TRBV7-3 to TRBJ2-2; TRBD2 aligns across 10 bases. Trimming cost V 0 bases and J 8 bases; bases outside gene matches: 9. From germline, CDR1 is SGHTA and CDR2 FQGTGA. The CDR3 runs 17 residues. The CDR3: CASSLTALAGASGELFF. The CDR3 nucleotides are TGTGCCAGCAGCTTAACTGCGCTAGCGGGAGCGTCTGGGGAGCTGTTTTTT.

This clone was found a few times. The gene calls are TRBV5-6 and TRBJ1-5; possible D gene TRBD1, 5 bases. V was clipped by 3 bases and J by 6 bases, with 16 bases between them. This CDR3 is built from 15 residues. Germline V gives CDR1 SGHDT, CDR2 YYEEEE. CDR3 in amino acids: CASSSWGLGAQPQHF. CDR3 DNA sequence: TGTGCCAGCAGCTCGTGGGGACTAGGTGCTCAGCCCCAGCATTTT.

The chain uses TRBV2 and TRBJ1-4, with TRBD1 as a possible D gene (5 bases). Germline-derived CDR1 and CDR2 are SNHLY and FYNNEI. The CDR3 sequence is 14 residues long. V dropped 5 bases and J dropped 4 bases, with 11 bases sitting between them. The CDR3: CASSRDRYNEKLFF. DNA of the CDR3: TGTGCCAGCAGTCGGGACCGTTATAATGAAAAACTGTTTTTT.

Concerning this clone: The same CDR3 arises from other DNA sequences in this sample as well. The V call is TRBV9, the J call TRBJ1-1; D not certain. The CDR3 has 14 amino acids. The germline gives CDR1 SGDLS, CDR2 YYNGEE. The ends were cut back, 0 bases at V and 3 bases at J, with 9 bases in the middle. CDR3 in DNA: TGTGCCAGCAGCGTAGCGGGCGGTTACACTGAAGCTTTCTTT. It codes for CASSVAGGYTEAFF.

The V gene is TRBV5-1, the J gene TRBJ2-1; TRBD2 aligns across 16 bases. The CDR3 is 18 amino acids. The trim removed 4 bases at V and 9 bases at J, leaving 13 bases unmatched. Germline CDR1 reads SGHRS; CDR2 reads YFSETQ. CDR3 sequence reads: CASSPVPGLAGGSGEQFF. The CDR3 DNA reads as TGCGCCAGCAGCCCTGTCCCGGGACTAGCGGGAGGGAGCGGTGAGCAGTTCTTC.

This sequence joins TRBV18 and TRBJ1-1; D remains ambiguous. Germline V gives CDR1 KGHSH, CDR2 LQKENI. There are 14 residues in the CDR3. V lost 3 bases and J lost 0, with 8 bases in between. CDR3 protein: CASSPATVNTEAFF. In DNA form, the CDR3 reads TGTGCCAGCTCACCCGCGACGGTGAACACTGAAGCTTTCTTT.

CDR3: CASSELVGGHQPQHF. Written as DNA, the CDR3 is TGTGCCAGCAGTGAATTGGTAGGAGGTCATCAGCCCCAGCATTTT. The gene calls are TRBV2 and TRBJ1-5; D call uncertain. Trimming stripped 2 bases from V and 5 bases from J, with 13 bases between. This CDR3 contains 15 residues. CDR1 is SNHLY, CDR2 FYNNEI, per germline.

In nucleotides, the CDR3 is TGTGCCAGCAGCGTAGCAGGGACAGCGGACTACGAGCAGTACTTC. This encodes CASSVAGTADYEQYF. The V gene is TRBV9, the J gene TRBJ2-7, with 7 bases matching TRBD1. This CDR3 region has 15 residues. Germline trimming cut 0 bases from V and 3 bases from J; bases unmatched to any gene: 6. Germline CDR1 and CDR2: SGDLS and YYNGEE.

This chain uses TRBV28 with TRBJ2-7; TRBD1 or TRBD2 may be the D gene (5 bases each). The V end was cut by 7 bases, the J end by 2 bases, with 15 bases between. Germline V lookup: CDR1 MDHEN, CDR2 SYDVKM. CDR3 length: 14 amino acids. The CDR3 protein is CASTGTSNPYEQYF. The CDR3 bases are TGTGCCAGCACTGGGACCTCGAACCCCTACGAGCAGTACTTC. Looking up the rest from reference TRBV28 and TRBJ2-7 gives the full variable domain: DVKVTQSSRYLVKRTGEKVFLECVQDMDHENMFWYRQDPGLGLRLIYFSYDVKMKEKGDIPEGYSVSREKKERFSLILESASTNQTSMYLCASTGTSNPYEQYFGPGTRLTVT.

This clone appeared once. The chain recombines TRBV6-5 with TRBJ2-2, with D perhaps matching TRBD1 (6 bases). V was pared by 2 bases and J by 3 bases, with 7 bases between. Germline V gives CDR1 MNHEY, CDR2 SVGAGI. This CDR3 contains 14 residues. The CDR3 loop is CASSYRGYTGELFF. The CDR3 region has the DNA TGTGCCAGCAGTTACAGGGGGTACACCGGGGAGCTGTTTTTT.

With respect to this clone: The sample holds other DNA sequences that translate to the same CDR3. The chain employs TRBV6-5 and TRBJ2-3; D might be TRBD2 (5 bases). The CDR3 spans 13 residues. V was cut by 6 bases and J by 3 bases, with 10 bases left in between. In germline, CDR1 is MNHEY, CDR2 SVGAGI. The CDR3, as DNA: TGTGCCAGCAGAGGCACGGGAACAGATACGCAGTATTTT. It codes for CASRGTGTDTQYF.

The chain is built from TRBV2 and TRBJ1-5; D unresolved. Germline V gene sequence: CDR1 SNHLY, CDR2 FYNNEI. The V end lost 6 bases, the J end lost 5 bases, and 11 bases lay between the germline ends. The CDR3 length is 13 residues. This CDR3 reads CASRRRPDQPQHF. In nucleotides, the CDR3 is TGTGCCAGCAGACGGCGTCCGGATCAGCCCCAGCATTTT.

V gene TRBV19 combines with J gene TRBJ2-7; 10 bases align to TRBD2. Germline V gene data show CDR1 as LNHDA and CDR2 as SQIVND (reference sequence). With V trimmed by 4 bases and J by 0 bases, 6 bases remained unmatched. This CDR3 has 16 amino acids. The CDR3 is CASSTTSGVHSYEQYF. In nucleotides, the CDR3 is TGTGCCAGTAGTACAACTAGCGGGGTCCACTCCTACGAGCAGTACTTC.

The V call is TRBV20-1, the J call TRBJ1-4, with D maybe TRBD1 (6 bases). Trimming stripped 6 bases from V and 5 bases from J, with 7 bases between. CDR3 length equals 11 residues. Germline lookup yields CDR1 DFQATT and CDR2 SNEGSKA (reference sequence). CDR3 region: CSATGNEKLFF. The CDR3 coding sequence is TGCAGTGCAACAGGGAATGAAAAACTGTTTTTT.

As to this clone: At the DNA level, this CDR3 is encoded by other sequences in the same sample as well. The chain couples TRBV28 to TRBJ1-6; weak D call: TRBD1 (6 bases). Germline CDR1 reads MDHEN; CDR2 reads SYDVKM. The CDR3 is 14 residues long. Trimming stripped 6 bases from V and 6 bases from J, with 12 bases between. In nucleotides, the CDR3 is TGTGCCAGCAGCCCGGGACAACGTAATTCACCCCTCCACTTT. Amino acid sequence: CASSPGQRNSPLHF. The complete variable domain, with remaining parts taken from reference TRBV28 and TRBJ1-6, reads DVKVTQSSRYLVKRTGEKVFLECVQDMDHENMFWYRQDPGLGLRLIYFSYDVKMKEKGDIPEGYSVSREKKERFSLILESASTNQTSMYLCASSPGQRNSPLHFGNGTRLTVT.

This clone has a single count. This chain connects TRBV7-2 to TRBJ2-3; 13 bases are shared with TRBD2. Germline V gene data show CDR1 as SGHTA and CDR2 as FQGNSA. V shed 6 bases, J shed 5 bases, and the junction held 8 bases outside the gene matches. The CDR3 is 16 residues long. CDR3 residues: CASSHGLAGAGDTQYF. The CDR3 DNA sequence: TGTGCCAGCAGTCATGGACTAGCGGGAGCTGGAGATACGCAGTATTTT. Looking up the rest from reference TRBV7-2 and TRBJ2-3 gives the full variable domain: GAGVSQSPSNKVTEKGKDVELRCDPISGHTALYWYRQSLGQGLEFLIYFQGNSAPDKSGLPSDRFSAERTGGSVSTLTIQRTQQEDSAVYLCASSHGLAGAGDTQYFGPGTRLTVL.